This TCR beta chain was profiled in a study of T cell responses to AZD1222 COVID-19 vaccine. Study details: Researchers grouped second doses given at about 4 or about 12 weeks into one pool.

Assay used: immunoSEQ multiplex PCR; TCRdb lists only in-frame clones, some missing. The table shows about 120,000 clones, with around 90% occurring only once. Findings and caveats of the study: Baseline seropositivity occurred in only a handful of AZD1222 recipients. The study found vaccine-associated CD4 TCRs spanning spike, dominant at 160-218 and 743-854.

For this clone: What it binds is unknown.

This TCR was recovered from an adult in good health. The sample here was peripheral blood, taken on day 0 of AZD1222 vaccination.

CDR3 loop: CASSPPGGDGGTEAFF. In nucleotides, the CDR3 is TGCGCCAGCAGCCCGCCTGGTGGGGACGGGGGCACTGAAGCTTTCTTT. The genes are TRBV5-1 and TRBJ1-1, with D perhaps matching TRBD1 (5 bases). V was shortened by 4 bases and J by 4 bases, with 20 bases between the two germline ends. Germline-derived CDR1 and CDR2 are SGHRS and YFSETQ. This CDR3 is built from 16 residues. Based on the CDR3 plus reference TRBV5-1 and TRBJ1-1, the full variable domain is KAGVTQTPRYLIKTRGQQVTLSCSPISGHRSVSWYQQTPGQGLQFLFEYFSETQRNKGNFPGRFSGRQFSNSRSEMNVSTLELGDSALYLCASSPPGGDGGTEAFFGQGTRLTVV.